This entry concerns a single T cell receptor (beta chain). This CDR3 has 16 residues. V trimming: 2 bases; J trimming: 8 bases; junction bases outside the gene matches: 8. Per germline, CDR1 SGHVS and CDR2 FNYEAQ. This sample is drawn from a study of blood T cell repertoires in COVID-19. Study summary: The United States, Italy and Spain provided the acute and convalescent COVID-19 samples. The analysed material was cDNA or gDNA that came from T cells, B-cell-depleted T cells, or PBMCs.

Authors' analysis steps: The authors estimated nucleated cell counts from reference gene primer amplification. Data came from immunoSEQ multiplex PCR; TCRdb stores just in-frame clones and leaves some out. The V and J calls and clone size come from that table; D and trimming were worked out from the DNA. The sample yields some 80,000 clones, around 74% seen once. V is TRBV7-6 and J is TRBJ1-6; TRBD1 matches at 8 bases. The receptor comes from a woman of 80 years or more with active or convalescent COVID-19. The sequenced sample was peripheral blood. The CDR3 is CASSLIPGQGDSPLHF. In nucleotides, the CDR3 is TGTGCCAGCAGCTTAATCCCCGGACAGGGCGATTCACCCCTCCACTTT.